This TCR beta chain was sequenced during a study of PD-1 blockade in classical Hodgkin lymphoma (dated by TCRdb to 2020 to 2022). For the wider study: Nivolumab dosing was 3 mg/kg intravenously every 2 weeks, continuing until either disease progression or unacceptable toxicity. A peripheral blood immune signature of response to PD-1 blockade in classical Hodgkin lymphoma was defined using TCR beta sequencing and CyTOF.

What the work shows at the level of the full study, not this receptor alone: Baseline TCR diversity was reported to be lower in newly diagnosed patients than in healthy donors, and even lower in relapsed/refractory patients. Lower diversity was seen in patients whose nivolumab began less than 1 year after ASCT, and these patients were left out of later analyses so that immune reconstitution would not confound the results. Among trial patients, those achieving complete response had baseline diversity similar to that of newly diagnosed patients, while diversity was significantly lower in partial responders and progressors. A significant rise by C4D1 was seen in CD4+ but not CD8+ TCR diversity (p=0.0027 vs p=0.16), with the rise being most apparent in complete responders (p=0.02). The study covered only a single clinical trial cohort, and the causes of the repertoire differences, possibly disease activity or prior therapy, were still not defined.

Genomic DNA was isolated using the Qiagen DNeasy kit from unsorted PBMCs as well as from negatively selected CD4+ and CD8+ fractions. TCR beta CDR3 regions were subjected to amplification by immunoSEQ multiplex PCR with primers that anneal to V and J segments. A synthetic immune receptor repertoire was used to minimize amplification bias, and any remaining bias was removed computationally after sequencing. The authors' analysis ran thus. Repertoire diversity was quantified as the Shannon entropy index using custom Python scripts. Unsorted, CD4+ and CD8+ repertoires were examined separately, except in combined analyses, for which CD4+ and CD8+ sequences were merged in silico. A clone counted as expanded when the clone's frequency after treatment rose at least 2-fold relative to C1D1, and clones undetected at baseline were given a pseudocount of 0.5. Clones with 0 or 1 copy at C1D1 were classified as singleton clones, and clones with 2 or more copies were classified as non-singleton clones. Clones expanded in unsorted samples were labelled as CD4+, CD8+ or unknown by matching protein sequences in sorted samples from the same patient. Wilcoxon tests on paired samples were used to test changes in diversity from C1D1 to C4D1. The table comes from immuneACCESS by way of TCRdb, which keeps in-frame sequences with V and J called. Part of the clones is missing from these tables; in studies checked, under half for an unresolved V gene and the rest for unknown reasons. V and J calls and clone size are given by that table; D and trimming were obtained from the DNA. The sample yields about 24,000 clones; roughly 80% were counted once. The ten largest make up 6.2% of the sample.

Worth noting for this clone: Its antigen target is currently unknown. No much larger clone exists at a distance of one base, and base qualities are not known.

From a lookup of the germline V gene (reference sequence), CDR1 and CDR2 are LNHNV and YYDKDF. V was cut back by 0 bases and J by 3 bases, leaving a gap of 12 bases between them. The CDR3 measures 15 amino acids from cysteine to phenylalanine. Only the CDR3 part of the read is kept: 45 bases, read in frame from the first base. The meaning of the sample's time point label: cycle 4 day 1 (C4D1), after about 6 weeks of nivolumab. Relapse after autologous stem cell transplantation had occurred in all trial patients, and cohorts A, B and C were distinguished by prior brentuximab vedotin exposure. The trial cohort was composed of approximately 60 patients with relapsed/refractory classical Hodgkin lymphoma, for whom complete response, partial response or progressive disease was recorded as best overall response. In the multi-cohort phase II CheckMate 205 trial, trial patients received single-agent nivolumab. An independent review committee assessed best overall response by applying the 2007 International Working Group response criteria. Trial PBMCs were collected just before the start of nivolumab (C1D1) and during therapy at cycle 2 day 1 and cycle 4 day 1. Peripheral blood was collected in 8 mL Vacutainer Cell Preparation Tubes, from which PBMCs were isolated by centrifugation and then cryopreserved.

This sequence originates from a human donor with classical Hodgkin lymphoma. The chain is made from TRBV15 and TRBJ2-7; matching of 6 bases hints at TRBD1 as the D gene. The source material was peripheral blood mononuclear cells (PBMCs), sampled before the fourth cycle of nivolumab. For the CDR3, the sequence is CATSRDSRGSYEQYF. The nucleotides are TGTGCCACCAGCAGAGATAGCAGGGGAAGCTACGAGCAGTACTTC. Joined to the reference TRBV15 and TRBJ2-7 proteins, this CDR3 gives the full variable domain: DAMVIQNPRYQVTQFGKPVTLSCSQTLNHNVMYWYQQKSSQAPKLLFHYYDKDFNNEADTPDNFQSRRPNTSFCFLDIRSPGLGDTAMYLCATSRDSRGSYEQYFGPGTRLTVT.